A single sample is the source of the 6 T cell receptor beta chains below, sequenced in a study of low-dose radiotherapy and immunotherapy resistance in tumors. Time point: after trial treatment. Treatment indicated: LDRT plus nivolumab, ipilimumab, low-dose cyclophosphamide and aspirin (RACIN trial). Both TCRalpha and TCRbeta chains were reverse transcribed with V-gene-specific primers. With a V-primer adapter and a constant-region primer, TCRs were amplified for about 20 PCR cycles. TCRdb called the reads again in MiXCR, with one record for every CDR3 protein. The sample includes almost 45,000 distinct CDR3 sequences, 25% to 30% of them seen just once. The source was PBMCs, collected after low-dose radiotherapy plus immunotherapy. Receptors originate from a male donor with prostate cancer.

This clonotype was found many times. J is TRBJ2-5 and V is TRBV30; D gene unclear. V lost 0 bases, J lost 2 bases, and 7 bases lay in between. The germline CDR1 and CDR2 sequences are GTSNPN and SVGIG (reference sequence). The CDR3 totals 13 residues. CDR3 DNA sequence: TGTGCCTGGAGTGTAGATAGGCAAGAGACCCAGTACTTC. It codes for CAWSVDRQETQYF.

This clonotype was counted at least ten times. The chain uses TRBV24-1 and TRBJ2-1; TRBD2 matches 8 bases. Trimming cost V 4 bases and J 2 bases; bases outside gene matches: 6. Germline assignment: CDR1 KGHDR and CDR2 SFDVKD. The length of the CDR3 is 16 residues. This CDR3 reads CATSDPSGSAYNEQFF. CDR3 coding DNA: TGTGCCACCAGTGACCCCAGCGGGAGTGCCTACAATGAGCAGTTCTTC.

At least ten counts were recorded for this clonotype. This chain uses TRBV5-1 with TRBJ2-5; 10 positions agree with TRBD2. The CDR3 has 15 residues. Germline V gene lookup returns CDR1 SGHRS and CDR2 YFSETQ. V was clipped by 3 bases and J by 5 bases; unmatched bases: 7. In nucleotides, the CDR3 is TGCGCCAGCAGCTCGTCTACTAGCGGGGCGGAGACCCAGTACTTC. Protein product: CASSSSTSGAETQYF.

This clonotype was picked up many times. The DNA of the CDR3 is TGCGCCAGCAGCCAAGAATCAGGGTTTGAAGGCTACACCTTC. It specifies CASSQESGFEGYTF. V usage is TRBV4-1 and J usage is TRBJ1-2; D may be TRBD1 (5 bases). The germline V gene has CDR1 MGHRA and CDR2 YSYEKL. The germline V and J ends were trimmed by 0 bases and 8 bases, with 13 bases remaining between them. The CDR3 totals 14 residues.

As regards this clonotype: Given a far larger clone just one base away, this is likely a sequencing read error. The V call is TRBV11-2, the J call TRBJ2-7; tentative D call: TRBD1 (5 bases). The CDR3 loop spans 14 amino acids. Looked up from germline, CDR1 is SGHAT and CDR2 is FQNNGV. The V end was cut by 3 bases, the J end by 5 bases, with 14 bases between. CDR3 DNA: TGTGCCAGCAGCTTGGGTGGGGCCGCTAACGAGCAGTACTTC. It is translated as CASSLGGAANEQYF.

V is TRBV27 and J is TRBJ2-2; D not resolved. Germline CDR1 MNHEY, CDR2 SMNVEV (reference sequence). V lost 0 bases and J 5 bases, leaving 7 bases between the germline ends. The CDR3 runs 14 residues. This chain's CDR3 is CASSLSGYTGELFF. In DNA, the CDR3 is TGTGCCAGCAGTTTATCGGGCTATACCGGGGAGCTGTTTTTT.